This T cell receptor (beta chain) emerged from a study of vaccination and CD4 T cells after COVID-19. Treatment described: roughly 11-day PBMC culture with coronavirus spike peptide pools or control peptides (ViraFEST assay). At the Johns Hopkins FTIC core, DNA taken from cultured CD4+ T cells was sequenced by way of the Oncomine TCR Beta short-read assay. TCRdb ran MiXCR on the PCR reads and lists one entry per CDR3 protein. In the table there are about 15,000 distinct CDR3 sequences, around 73% of which are singletons. This clonotype appeared once. Its target is not known. The germline V gene has CDR1 LGHDT and CDR2 YNNKEL (reference sequence). The CDR3 length is 12 residues. Trimming took 7 bases from V and 4 from J, leaving 8 bases between them.

The sequenced material came from CD4+ T cells from blood, cultured in vitro. The source is a human donor who had recovered from COVID-19. The chain is built from TRBV3-1 and TRBJ1-3; D is undetermined. DNA of the CDR3: TGTGCCAGCACCACAGCGGGAAACACCATATATTTT. Amino acids: CASTTAGNTIYF.